The clone carrying this T cell receptor beta chain has only one observation. Assay: immunoSEQ multiplex PCR; the TCRdb copy retains only in-frame clones and omits some. This sample has tens of thousands of clones, with 88% found just once. The sample comes from a study of blood T cell repertoires in COVID-19. The wider study: PBMCs, B-cell-depleted T cells, or T cells were the source of the cDNA or gDNA that made up the material.

The J segment lost 6 bases and the V segment lost 4 bases, leaving 12 bases of the junction unmatched. The CDR3 is 15 residues long. Germline CDR1 reads SGHRS; CDR2 reads YFSETQ. This clonotype was sampled from a woman older than 75 with active COVID-19. Sequencing used peripheral blood. The chain employs TRBV5-1 and TRBJ2-7, with TRBD2 matching over 8 bases. The CDR3 bases are TGCGCCAGCAGCCTGGGGGGGCTAGCGGGTGGCGAGCAGTACTTC. It codes for CASSLGGLAGGEQYF.